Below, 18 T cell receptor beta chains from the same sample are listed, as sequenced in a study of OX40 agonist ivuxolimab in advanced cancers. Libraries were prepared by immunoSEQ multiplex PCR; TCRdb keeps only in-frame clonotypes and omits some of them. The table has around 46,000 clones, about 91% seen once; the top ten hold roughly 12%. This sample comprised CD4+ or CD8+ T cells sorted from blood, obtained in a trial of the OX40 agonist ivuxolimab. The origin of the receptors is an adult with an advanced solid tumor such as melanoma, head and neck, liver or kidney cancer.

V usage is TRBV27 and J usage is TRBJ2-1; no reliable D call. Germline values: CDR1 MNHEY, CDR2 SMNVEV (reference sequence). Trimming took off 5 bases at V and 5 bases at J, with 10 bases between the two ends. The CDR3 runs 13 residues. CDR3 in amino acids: CASSLMGNNEQFF. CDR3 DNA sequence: TGTGCCAGCAGTCTCATGGGGAACAATGAGCAGTTCTTC.

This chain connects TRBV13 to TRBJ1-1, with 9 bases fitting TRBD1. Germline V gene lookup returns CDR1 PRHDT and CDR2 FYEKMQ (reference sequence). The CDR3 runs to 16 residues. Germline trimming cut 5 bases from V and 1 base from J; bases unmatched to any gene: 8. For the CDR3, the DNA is TGTGCCAGCAGCCCGTATCCGGGACAGGGGAACACTGAAGCTTTCTTT. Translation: CASSPYPGQGNTEAFF.

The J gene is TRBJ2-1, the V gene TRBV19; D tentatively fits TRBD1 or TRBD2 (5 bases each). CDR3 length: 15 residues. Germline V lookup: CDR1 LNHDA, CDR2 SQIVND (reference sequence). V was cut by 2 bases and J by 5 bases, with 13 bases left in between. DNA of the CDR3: TGTGCCAGTAGTATACCTCGGGACGGCGACAATGAGCAGTTCTTC. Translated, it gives CASSIPRDGDNEQFF.

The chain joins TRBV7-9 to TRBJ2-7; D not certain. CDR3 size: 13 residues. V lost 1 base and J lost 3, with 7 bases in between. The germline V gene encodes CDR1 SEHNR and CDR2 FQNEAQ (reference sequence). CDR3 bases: TGTGCCAGCAGCTTAGTGGTCAGCTACGAGCAGTACTTC. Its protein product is CASSLVVSYEQYF.

In DNA form, the CDR3 reads TGTGCCAGCAGAACCGTCCTAGATGGCTACGAGCAGTACTTC. It specifies CASRTVLDGYEQYF. V gene TRBV6-6 combines with J gene TRBJ2-7; D is uncertain. Germline CDR1 MNHNY, CDR2 SVGAGI (reference sequence). The CDR3 consists of 14 residues. The V gene lost 6 bases and the J gene lost 3 bases, with 15 bases spanning the gap.

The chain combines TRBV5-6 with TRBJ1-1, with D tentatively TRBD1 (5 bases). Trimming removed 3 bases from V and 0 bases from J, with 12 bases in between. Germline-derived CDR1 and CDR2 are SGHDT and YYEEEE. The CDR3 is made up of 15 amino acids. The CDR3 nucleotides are TGTGCCAGCAGCTCCGCTGGGGGATTGAACACTGAAGCTTTCTTT. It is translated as CASSSAGGLNTEAFF. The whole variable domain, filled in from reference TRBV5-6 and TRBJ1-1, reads DAGVTQSPTHLIKTRGQQVTLRCSPKSGHDTVSWYQQALGQGPQFIFQYYEEEERQRGNFPDRFSGHQFPNYSSELNVNALLLGDSALYLCASSSAGGLNTEAFFGQGTRLTVV.

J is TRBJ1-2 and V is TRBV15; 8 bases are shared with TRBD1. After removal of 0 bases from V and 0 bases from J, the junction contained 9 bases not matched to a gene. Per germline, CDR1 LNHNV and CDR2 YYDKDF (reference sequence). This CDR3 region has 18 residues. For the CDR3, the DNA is TGTGCCACCAGCAGAGATCTCGGGCAGGGGGCCCCTAACTATGGCTACACCTTC. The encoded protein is CATSRDLGQGAPNYGYTF.

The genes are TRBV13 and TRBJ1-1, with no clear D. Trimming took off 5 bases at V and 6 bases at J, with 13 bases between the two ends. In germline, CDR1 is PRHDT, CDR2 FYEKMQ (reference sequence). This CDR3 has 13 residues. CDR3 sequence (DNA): TGTGCCAGCAGCCCCCTCCCTCAGGCTGAAGCTTTCTTT. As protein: CASSPLPQAEAFF.

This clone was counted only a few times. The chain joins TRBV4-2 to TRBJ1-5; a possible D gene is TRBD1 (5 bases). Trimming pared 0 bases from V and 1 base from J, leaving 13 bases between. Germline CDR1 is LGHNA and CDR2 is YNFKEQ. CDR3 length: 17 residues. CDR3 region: CASSQEQGVESNQPQHF. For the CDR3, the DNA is TGTGCCAGCAGCCAAGAGCAGGGCGTTGAGAGCAATCAGCCCCAGCATTTT.

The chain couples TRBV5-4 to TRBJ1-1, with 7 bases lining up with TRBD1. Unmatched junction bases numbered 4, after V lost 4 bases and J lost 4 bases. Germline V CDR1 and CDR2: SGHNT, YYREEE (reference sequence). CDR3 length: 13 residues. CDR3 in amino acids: CASSPAGGTEAFF. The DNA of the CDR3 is TGTGCCAGCAGCCCCGCAGGGGGCACTGAAGCTTTCTTT.

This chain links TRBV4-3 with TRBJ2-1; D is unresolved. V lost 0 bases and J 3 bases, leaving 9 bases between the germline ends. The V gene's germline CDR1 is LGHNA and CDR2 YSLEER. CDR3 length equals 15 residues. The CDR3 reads CASSQDYVNYNEQFF. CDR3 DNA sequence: TGCGCCAGCAGCCAAGATTACGTGAACTACAATGAGCAGTTCTTC.

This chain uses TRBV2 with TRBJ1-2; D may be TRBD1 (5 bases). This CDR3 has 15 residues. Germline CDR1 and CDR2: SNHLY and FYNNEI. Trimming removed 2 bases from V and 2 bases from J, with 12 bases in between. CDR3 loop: CASSESAGSNYGYTF. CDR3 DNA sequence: TGTGCCAGCAGTGAATCGGCAGGGTCGAACTATGGCTACACCTTC.

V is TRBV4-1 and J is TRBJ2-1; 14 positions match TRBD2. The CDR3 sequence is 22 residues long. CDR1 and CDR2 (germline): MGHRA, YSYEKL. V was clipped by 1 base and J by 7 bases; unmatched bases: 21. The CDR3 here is CASSQVGVPGLAGVGVRNEQFF. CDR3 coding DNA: TGCGCCAGCAGCCAAGTGGGGGTTCCGGGACTAGCGGGAGTGGGGGTGCGGAATGAGCAGTTCTTC.

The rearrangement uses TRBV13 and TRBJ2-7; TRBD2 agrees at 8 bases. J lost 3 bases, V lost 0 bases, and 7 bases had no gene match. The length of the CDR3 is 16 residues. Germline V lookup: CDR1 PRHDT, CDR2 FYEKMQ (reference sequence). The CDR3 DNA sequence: TGTGCCAGCAGCTTAGGGGCTAGCGGGTCTCTCTACGAGCAGTACTTC. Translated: CASSLGASGSLYEQYF.

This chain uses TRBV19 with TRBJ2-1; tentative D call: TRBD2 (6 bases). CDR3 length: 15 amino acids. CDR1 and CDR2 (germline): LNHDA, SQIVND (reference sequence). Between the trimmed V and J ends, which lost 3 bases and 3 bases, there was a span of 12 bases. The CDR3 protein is CASSIWDSLYNEQFF. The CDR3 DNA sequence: TGTGCCAGTAGTATTTGGGACTCGCTCTACAATGAGCAGTTCTTC.

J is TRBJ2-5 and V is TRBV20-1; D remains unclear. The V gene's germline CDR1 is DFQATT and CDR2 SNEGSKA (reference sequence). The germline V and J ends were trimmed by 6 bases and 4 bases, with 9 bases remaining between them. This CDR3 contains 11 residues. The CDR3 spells CSAIWGETQYF. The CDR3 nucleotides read TGCAGTGCAATTTGGGGAGAGACCCAGTACTTC.

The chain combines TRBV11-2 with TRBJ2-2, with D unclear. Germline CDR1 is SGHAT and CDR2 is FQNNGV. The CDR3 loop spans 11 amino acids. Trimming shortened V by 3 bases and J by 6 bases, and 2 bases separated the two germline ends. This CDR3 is CASSFPGELFF. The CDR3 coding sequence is TGTGCCAGCAGCTTTCCCGGGGAGCTGTTTTTT.

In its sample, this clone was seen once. As DNA, the CDR3 is TGTGCCAGTAGTGCACAGGGGGCCTATAATTCACCCCTCCACTTT. Translating gives CASSAQGAYNSPLHF. The chain employs TRBV19 and TRBJ1-6; 8 positions agree with TRBD1. V shed 5 bases, J shed 2 bases, and the junction held 2 bases outside the gene matches. In germline, CDR1 is LNHDA, CDR2 SQIVND (reference sequence). CDR3 size: 15 residues.